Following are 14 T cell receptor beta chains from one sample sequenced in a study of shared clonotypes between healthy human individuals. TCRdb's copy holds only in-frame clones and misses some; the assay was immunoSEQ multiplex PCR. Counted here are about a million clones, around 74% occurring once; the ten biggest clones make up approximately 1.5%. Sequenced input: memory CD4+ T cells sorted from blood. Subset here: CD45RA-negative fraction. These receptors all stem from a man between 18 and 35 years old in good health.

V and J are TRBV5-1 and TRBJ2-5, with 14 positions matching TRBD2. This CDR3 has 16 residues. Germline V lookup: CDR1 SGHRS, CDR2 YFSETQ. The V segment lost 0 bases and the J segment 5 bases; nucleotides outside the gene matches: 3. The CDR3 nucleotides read TGCGCCAGCAGCTTGGTCGGACTAGCGGGGGGTGAGACCCAGTACTTC. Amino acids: CASSLVGLAGGETQYF.

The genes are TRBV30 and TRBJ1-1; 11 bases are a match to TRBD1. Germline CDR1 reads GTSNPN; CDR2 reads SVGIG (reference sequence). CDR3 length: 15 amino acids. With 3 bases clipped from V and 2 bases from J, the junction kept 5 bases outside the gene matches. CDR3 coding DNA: TGTGCCTGGAGGGACAGGGGGCGTTATAACACTGAAGCTTTCTTT. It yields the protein CAWRDRGRYNTEAFF.

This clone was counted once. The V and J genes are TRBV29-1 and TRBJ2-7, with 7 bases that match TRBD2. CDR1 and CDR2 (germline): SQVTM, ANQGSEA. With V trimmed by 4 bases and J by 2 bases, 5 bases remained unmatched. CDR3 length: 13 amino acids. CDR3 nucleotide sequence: TGCAGCGTTGTTAGGGCGGGGGCCTACGAGCAGTACTTC. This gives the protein CSVVRAGAYEQYF.

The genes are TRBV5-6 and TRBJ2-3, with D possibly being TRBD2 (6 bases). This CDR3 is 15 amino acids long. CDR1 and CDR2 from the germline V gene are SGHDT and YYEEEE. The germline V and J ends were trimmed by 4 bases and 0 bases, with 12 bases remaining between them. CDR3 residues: CASSKERVSTDTQYF. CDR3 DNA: TGTGCCAGCAGCAAGGAGCGGGTTAGCACAGATACGCAGTATTTT.

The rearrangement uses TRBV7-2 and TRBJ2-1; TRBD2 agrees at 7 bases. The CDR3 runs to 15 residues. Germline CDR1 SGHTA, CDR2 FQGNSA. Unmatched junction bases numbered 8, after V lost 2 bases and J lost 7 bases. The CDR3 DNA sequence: TGTGCCAGCAGCTTAAAGCCGGGAGGTCGGAATGAGCAGTTCTTC. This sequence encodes CASSLKPGGRNEQFF.

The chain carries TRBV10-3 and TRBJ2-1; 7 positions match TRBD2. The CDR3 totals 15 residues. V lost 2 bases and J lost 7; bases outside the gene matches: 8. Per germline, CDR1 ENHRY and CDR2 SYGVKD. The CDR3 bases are TGTGCCATCAGTGAGGGACTAGTAAGCAGAAATGAGCAGTTCTTC. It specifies CAISEGLVSRNEQFF.

The CDR3 sequence is CATSRYGGFLAGANVLTF. The CDR3 coding sequence is TGTGCCACCAGCAGATATGGGGGGTTTCTCGCTGGGGCCAACGTCCTGACTTTC. The V call is TRBV15, the J call TRBJ2-6; D may be TRBD2 (6 bases). This CDR3 comprises 18 residues. Germline V CDR1 and CDR2: LNHNV, YYDKDF (reference sequence). Between the trimmed V and J ends, which lost 2 bases and 2 bases, there was a span of 16 bases.

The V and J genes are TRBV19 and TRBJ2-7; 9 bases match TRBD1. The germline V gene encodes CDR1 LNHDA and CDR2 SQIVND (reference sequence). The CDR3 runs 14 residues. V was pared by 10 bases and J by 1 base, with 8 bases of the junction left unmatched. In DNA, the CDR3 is TGTGCCACACAACGACAGGGGGGATCCTACGAGCAGTACTTC. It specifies CATQRQGGSYEQYF.

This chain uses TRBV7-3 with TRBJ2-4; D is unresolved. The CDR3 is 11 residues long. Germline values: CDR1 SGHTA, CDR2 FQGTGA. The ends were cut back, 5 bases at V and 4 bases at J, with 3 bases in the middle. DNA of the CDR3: TGTGCCAGCAGCGAAAAAAACATTCAGTACTTC. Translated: CASSEKNIQYF.

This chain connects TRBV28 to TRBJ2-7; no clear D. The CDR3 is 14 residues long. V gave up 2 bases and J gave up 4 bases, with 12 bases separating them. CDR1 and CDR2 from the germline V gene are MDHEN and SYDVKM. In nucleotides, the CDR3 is TGTGCCAGCAGTTTAAATGAACTGCGATACGAGCAGTACTTC. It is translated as CASSLNELRYEQYF.

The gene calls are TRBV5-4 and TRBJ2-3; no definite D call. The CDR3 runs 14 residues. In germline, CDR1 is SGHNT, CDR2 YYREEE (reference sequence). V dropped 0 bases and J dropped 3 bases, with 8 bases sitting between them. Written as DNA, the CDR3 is TGTGCCAGCAGCTTGGGATTCCAGACAGATACGCAGTATTTT. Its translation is CASSLGFQTDTQYF.

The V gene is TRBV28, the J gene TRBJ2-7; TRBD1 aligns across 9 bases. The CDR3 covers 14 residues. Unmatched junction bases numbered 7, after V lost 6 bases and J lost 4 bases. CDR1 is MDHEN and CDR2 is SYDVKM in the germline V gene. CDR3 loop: CASRLTGGRYEQYF. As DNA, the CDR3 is TGTGCCAGCAGACTGACAGGGGGTAGGTACGAGCAGTACTTC.

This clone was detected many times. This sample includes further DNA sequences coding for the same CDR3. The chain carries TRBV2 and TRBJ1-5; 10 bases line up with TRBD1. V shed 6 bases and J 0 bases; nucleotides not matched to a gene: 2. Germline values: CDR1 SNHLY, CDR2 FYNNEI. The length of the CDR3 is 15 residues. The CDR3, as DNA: TGTGCCAGCAGAGGGACAGGGGATAGCAATCAGCCCCAGCATTTT. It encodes CASRGTGDSNQPQHF.

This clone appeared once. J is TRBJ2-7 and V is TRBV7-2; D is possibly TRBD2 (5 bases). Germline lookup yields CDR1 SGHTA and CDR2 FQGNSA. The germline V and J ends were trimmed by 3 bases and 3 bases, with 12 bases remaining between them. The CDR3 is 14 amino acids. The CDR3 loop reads CASSFGGPNYEQYF. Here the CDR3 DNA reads TGTGCCAGCAGCTTCGGAGGACCCAACTACGAGCAGTACTTC. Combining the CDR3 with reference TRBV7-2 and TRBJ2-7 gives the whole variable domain GAGVSQSPSNKVTEKGKDVELRCDPISGHTALYWYRQSLGQGLEFLIYFQGNSAPDKSGLPSDRFSAERTGGSVSTLTIQRTQQEDSAVYLCASSFGGPNYEQYFGPGTRLTVT.